Presented here are 10 T cell receptor beta chains from one specimen sequenced in a study of cytomegalovirus exposure and HLA in healthy donors. The assay was immunoSEQ multiplex PCR, and TCRdb's table has in-frame clones only and misses some. The sample lists some 80,000 clones, roughly 96% occurring once. The sample consisted of PBMCs. Receptors were obtained from a young woman in good health and CMV-seronegative.

This clone was observed once. This chain links TRBV10-3 with TRBJ2-1; 9 bases align to TRBD1. V was clipped by 3 bases and J by 4 bases; unmatched bases: 7. The CDR3 totals 16 residues. The germline gives CDR1 ENHRY, CDR2 SYGVKD. The CDR3 spells CAISDPTGGAYNEQFF. In nucleotides, the CDR3 is TGTGCCATCAGTGACCCAACAGGGGGCGCGTACAATGAGCAGTTCTTC.

V is TRBV4-1 and J is TRBJ2-7, with 7 bases that match TRBD2. The germline V gene has CDR1 MGHRA and CDR2 YSYEKL. The CDR3 runs 16 residues. Trimming cost V 4 bases and J 3 bases; bases outside gene matches: 12. CDR3 residues: CASSRSGAASDYEQYF. CDR3 bases: TGCGCCAGCAGCCGCAGCGGGGCAGCCAGCGACTACGAGCAGTACTTC.

The chain is built from TRBV7-2 and TRBJ2-1; a possible D gene is TRBD1 (5 bases). The CDR3 consists of 13 residues. Germline V gene sequence: CDR1 SGHTA, CDR2 FQGNSA. V lost 1 base, J lost 7 bases, and 8 bases lay in between. The CDR3 loop reads CASSLERGNEQFF. CDR3 DNA: TGTGCCAGCAGCTTAGAAAGGGGAAATGAGCAGTTCTTC.

The chain carries TRBV15 and TRBJ2-1; 11 bases line up with TRBD2. V lost 9 bases and J lost 7; bases outside the gene matches: 5. The germline CDR1 and CDR2 sequences are LNHNV and YYDKDF (reference sequence). The CDR3 totals 13 residues. In DNA, the CDR3 is TGTGCCACTATTCTAGCGGGAGGTAATGAGCAGTTCTTC. Its translation: CATILAGGNEQFF.

Written as DNA, the CDR3 is TGTGCCATCCGACAGGGCGCGAACACCGGGGAGCTGTTTTTT. Encoded protein: CAIRQGANTGELFF. The V call is TRBV2, the J call TRBJ2-2, with 7 nucleotides matching TRBD1. There are 14 residues in the CDR3. CDR1 is SNHLY, CDR2 FYNNEI, per germline. With V trimmed by 10 bases and J by 0 bases, 5 bases remained unmatched.

The rearrangement uses TRBV5-1 and TRBJ1-2; D remains unclear. Germline assignment: CDR1 SGHRS and CDR2 YFSETQ. This CDR3 contains 13 residues. V was shortened by 1 base and J by 7 bases, with 11 bases between the two germline ends. CDR3 DNA sequence: TGCGCCAGCAGCTTGTTTCGTCGGGGTGGCTACACCTTC. Translation: CASSLFRRGGYTF.

The V gene is TRBV4-1, the J gene TRBJ2-5, with D unclear. There are 16 residues in the CDR3. V lost 1 base and J 1 base, leaving 13 bases between the germline ends. Germline V gives CDR1 MGHRA, CDR2 YSYEKL. Here the CDR3 reads CASSQAPRVIQETQYF. The DNA for the CDR3 is TGCGCCAGCAGCCAAGCCCCTAGAGTAATCCAAGAGACCCAGTACTTC.

The V and J genes are TRBV28 and TRBJ2-1; possible D gene TRBD2, 5 bases. V lost 5 bases to trimming and J lost 7 bases, with 21 bases between them. This CDR3 has 16 amino acids. Germline CDR1 and CDR2: MDHEN and SYDVKM. The CDR3 coding sequence is TGTGCCAGCAGTCCCCCCGGGGAAGGGAGCGGAAATGAGCAGTTCTTC. As protein: CASSPPGEGSGNEQFF.

CDR3 sequence: CASSPEGIEQFF. In DNA form, the CDR3 reads TGTGCCAGCAGCCCCGAGGGCATTGAGCAGTTCTTC. The chain combines TRBV7-2 with TRBJ2-1; a weak D match, TRBD2 (5 bases). Germline V gene data show CDR1 as SGHTA and CDR2 as FQGNSA. Trimming removed 5 bases from V and 9 bases from J, with 11 bases in between. The CDR3 is 12 amino acids.

The V call is TRBV27, the J call TRBJ2-7, with a tentative D call TRBD2 (6 bases). V was pared by 3 bases and J by 2 bases, with 14 bases between. The CDR3 length is 15 residues. In germline, CDR1 is MNHEY, CDR2 SMNVEV (reference sequence). CDR3 residues: CASSLAGIGTYEQYF. CDR3 bases: TGTGCCAGCAGTTTGGCGGGAATAGGGACCTACGAGCAGTACTTC.